These T cell receptor beta chains were read from a single sample in a study of cytomegalovirus exposure and HLA in healthy donors. TCRdb's copy holds only in-frame clones and misses some; the assay was immunoSEQ multiplex PCR. Among roughly 120,000 clones, 74% were seen once, and the ten largest hold 4.2%. Sample: PBMCs. Source of these receptors: a woman aged 45-65 years in good health and CMV-seropositive. Each CDR3 is given with its conserved first and last residue. Fields, in order: V gene, CDR3 protein.

v_gene: TRBV25-1; CDR3aa: CASSEGVGRGHEKLFF
v_gene: TRBV4-1; CDR3aa: CASSQHPGQIIKETQYF
v_gene: TRBV4-2; CDR3aa: CASSQVSGAHTDTQYF
v_gene: TRBV19; CDR3aa: CASSTPLRGLFYSPLHF
v_gene: TRBV5-1; CDR3aa: CASSLERGSTGELFF
v_gene: TRBV4-3; CDR3aa: CASSQDREYEQYF
v_gene: TRBV6-6; CDR3aa: CASSRQAFSDQPQHF
v_gene: TRBV4-3; CDR3aa: CASSQDEEGARSPLHF
v_gene: TRBV11-2; CDR3aa: CASSSTVPGQGAQGYTF
v_gene: TRBV11-3; CDR3aa: CASSSGLAGSEQYF
v_gene: TRBV30; CDR3aa: CAWSVQVGGELFF
v_gene: TRBV5-1; CDR3aa: CASSLVDSGTSAFF
v_gene: TRBV28; CDR3aa: CASSRTGVDGYTF
v_gene: TRBV27; CDR3aa: CASSLDFSSYNEQFF
v_gene: TRBV28; CDR3aa: CASSLWGSLRVGGGSYEQYF
v_gene: TRBV5-4; CDR3aa: CASSLAGTGGFGYTF
v_gene: TRBV10-3; CDR3aa: CAISEDRGIFYEQYF
v_gene: TRBV7-8; CDR3aa: CASSSGLAGDEQFF
v_gene: TRBV28; CDR3aa: CASSLWGAGDYNEQFF
v_gene: TRBV7-2; CDR3aa: CASSFIGRGTEAFF
v_gene: TRBV5-5; CDR3aa: CASSLAYEQYF
v_gene: TRBV4-2; CDR3aa: CASSVPQGTASPLHF
v_gene: TRBV7-6; CDR3aa: CASSIRDLSSYEQYF
v_gene: TRBV5-6; CDR3aa: CASSPTPGSGYEQYF
v_gene: TRBV5-3; CDR3aa: CARSQQGAGGNQPQHF
v_gene: TRBV5-1; CDR3aa: CASSAGSTYEQYF
v_gene: TRBV5-4; CDR3aa: CASSLGGGEETQYF
v_gene: TRBV6-5; CDR3aa: CASSDISNQPQHF
v_gene: TRBV7-9; CDR3aa: CASSLSPAVGGRTGELFF
v_gene: TRBV6-1; CDR3aa: CASSSLAGGLNEQFF
v_gene: TRBV2; CDR3aa: CASSELSRGDTQYF
v_gene: TRBV7-2; CDR3aa: CASSLGDRNEAFF
v_gene: TRBV29-1; CDR3aa: CSSGADSNYGYTF
v_gene: TRBV2; CDR3aa: CASSLTGGEYEQYF
v_gene: TRBV11-2; CDR3aa: CASSLGVRPVGRINEKLFF
v_gene: TRBV4-2; CDR3aa: CASSQAHRASYEQYF
v_gene: TRBV7-2; CDR3aa: CASSLGLGGGGETQYF
v_gene: TRBV10-1; CDR3aa: CASSKGGATGELFF
v_gene: TRBV5-1; CDR3aa: CASSSFTGFETQYF
v_gene: TRBV9; CDR3aa: CASSVGRTGFLNEQFF
v_gene: TRBV28; CDR3aa: CATTDNRSPNSPLHF
v_gene: TRBV2; CDR3aa: CASRGDSGNEKLFF